The 30 T cell receptor beta chains presented below share a single source sample, sequenced in a study of shared clonotypes between healthy human individuals. Sequencing used immunoSEQ multiplex PCR; TCRdb keeps in-frame clones, though not all of them. The profile covers some 1 million clones, with approximately 68% appearing a single time and around 1.5% taken by the ten largest. The specimen sequenced was memory CD4+ T cells sorted from blood. The subset here: CD45RA-negative fraction. These receptors all stem from a man aged 18 to 29 in good health.

The J gene is TRBJ1-1, the V gene TRBV11-2; tentative D call: TRBD1 (6 bases). This CDR3 comprises 15 residues. The germline CDR1 and CDR2 sequences are SGHAT and FQNNGV. With 4 bases removed from V and 4 bases from J, the gap between germline ends came to 16 bases. CDR3 region: CASSSTTGGFTEAFF. As DNA, the CDR3 is TGTGCCAGCAGCTCCACAACGGGGGGCTTCACTGAAGCTTTCTTT.

The chain combines TRBV11-2 with TRBJ2-1; D call uncertain. Germline V lookup: CDR1 SGHAT, CDR2 FQNNGV. V shed 5 bases and J shed 14 bases, with 16 bases lying between them. There are 12 residues in the CDR3. The CDR3, as DNA: TGTGCCAGCAGCCTAGGGCGTCGAGGTGAGTTCTTC. Its protein is CASSLGRRGEFF.

This clone showed up just a few times. This sequence joins TRBV28 and TRBJ2-5; perhaps TRBD2 as D (6 bases). V lost 3 bases, J lost 4 bases, and 12 bases lay in between. In germline, CDR1 is MDHEN, CDR2 SYDVKM. The CDR3 runs 14 residues. Here the CDR3 DNA reads TGTGCCAGCAGTTTCCATCTGGGGGGAGAGACCCAGTACTTC. Protein sequence: CASSFHLGGETQYF. The full variable domain, rest sourced from reference TRBV28 and TRBJ2-5, is DVKVTQSSRYLVKRTGEKVFLECVQDMDHENMFWYRQDPGLGLRLIYFSYDVKMKEKGDIPEGYSVSREKKERFSLILESASTNQTSMYLCASSFHLGGETQYFGPGTRLLVL.

The sample holds one count of this clone. The chain carries TRBV5-5 and TRBJ2-1; the match to TRBD2 covers 8 bases. This CDR3 contains 15 residues. CDR1 is SGHKS and CDR2 is YYEKEE in the germline V gene (reference sequence). V shed 0 bases, J shed 2 bases, and the junction held 1 base outside the gene matches. For the CDR3, the DNA is TGTGCCAGCAGCTTGGATAGCGGGACCTACAATGAGCAGTTCTTC. Its translation: CASSLDSGTYNEQFF.

The rearrangement links TRBV11-2 to TRBJ2-7; no clear D gene. The length of the CDR3 is 17 residues. Germline V gene sequence: CDR1 SGHAT, CDR2 FQNNGV. V dropped 0 bases and J dropped 3 bases, with 18 bases sitting between them. CDR3 sequence: CASSLESIWTLGYEQYF. The DNA of the CDR3 is TGTGCCAGCAGCTTAGAATCGATTTGGACGCTTGGCTACGAGCAGTACTTC.

About this clone: Within the sample, other DNA sequences also encode this same CDR3. The V and J genes are TRBV6-1 and TRBJ2-2; 7 bases match TRBD1. CDR3 length: 14 residues. In germline, CDR1 is MNHNS, CDR2 SASEGT. V shed 6 bases and J 3 bases; nucleotides not matched to a gene: 4. The CDR3 is CASSGTEYTGELFF. CDR3 DNA sequence: TGTGCCAGCAGCGGGACAGAGTACACCGGGGAGCTGTTTTTT.

This clone was seen many times. The V and J genes are TRBV2 and TRBJ1-5; 7 bases align to TRBD1. Germline CDR1 and CDR2: SNHLY and FYNNEI. The V gene end was trimmed by 1 base and the J gene end by 7 bases; junction bases not matched to a gene: 7. The CDR3 has 15 amino acids. The CDR3 DNA sequence: TGTGCCAGCAGTGAAGGACAGGGAATGAGACAGCCCCAGCATTTT. Translation: CASSEGQGMRQPQHF.

The chain couples TRBV29-1 to TRBJ2-1, with 11 bases identical to TRBD2. Unmatched junction bases numbered 3, after V lost 7 bases and J lost 7 bases. Germline V gene data show CDR1 as SQVTM and CDR2 as ANQGSEA. The CDR3 runs 12 residues. CDR3 in amino acids: CSASGGSNEQFF. CDR3 sequence (DNA): TGCAGCGCTAGCGGGGGGTCAAATGAGCAGTTCTTC.

The chain joins TRBV30 to TRBJ2-7; TRBD2 matches 7 bases. In germline, CDR1 is GTSNPN, CDR2 SVGIG (reference sequence). Trimming removed 2 bases from V and 7 bases from J; junction bases left unmatched: 8. The CDR3 runs 13 residues. CDR3 coding DNA: TGTGCCTGGAGTAGGGGCGGGAGAGATGAGCAGTACTTC. Protein: CAWSRGGRDEQYF. Drawing the rest from reference TRBV30 and TRBJ2-7, the complete variable domain is SQTIHQWPATLVQPVGSPLSLECTVEGTSNPNLYWYRQAAGRGLQLLFYSVGIGQISSEVPQNLSASRPQDRQFILSSKKLLLSDSGFYLCAWSRGGRDEQYFGPGTRLTVT.

The chain couples TRBV5-1 to TRBJ2-5; 7 bases are a match to TRBD1. Germline V gene lookup returns CDR1 SGHRS and CDR2 YFSETQ. Losses at the gene ends were 4 bases for V and 4 bases for J; bases not matched to a gene: 7. The CDR3 spans 14 residues. CDR3 sequence reads: CASSIGQARETQYF. The CDR3 DNA is TGCGCCAGCAGCATCGGACAGGCTCGAGAGACCCAGTACTTC.

The genes are TRBV30 and TRBJ1-4; 7 bases map to TRBD1. The junction had 6 bases not matched to a gene; V was cut back by 2 bases and J by 3 bases. Germline V lookup: CDR1 GTSNPN, CDR2 SVGIG (reference sequence). The CDR3 has 15 amino acids. The CDR3 is CAWSRRGLANEKLFF. In DNA, the CDR3 is TGTGCCTGGAGTCGAAGGGGGCTGGCTAATGAAAAACTGTTTTTT.

Notes on this clone: Different DNA sequences within this sample yield the same CDR3. This sequence joins TRBV28 and TRBJ2-5; D is perhaps TRBD1 (6 bases). Trimming cost V 4 bases and J 3 bases, with 9 bases left between them. Germline-derived CDR1 and CDR2 are MDHEN and SYDVKM. The CDR3 covers 13 residues. Written as DNA, the CDR3 is TGTGCCAGCAGTTCGTACAGGGAAGAGACCCAGTACTTC. Translating gives CASSSYREETQYF.

The rearrangement links TRBV12-5 to TRBJ2-7, with D tentatively TRBD1 (6 bases). The CDR3 consists of 15 residues. Trimming shortened V by 2 bases and J by 5 bases, and 16 bases separated the two germline ends. CDR1 is LGHNT, CDR2 FRNRAP, per germline. CDR3 in DNA: TGTGCTAGTGGTTTGTCCCCGACAGGTCCCAACGAGCAGTACTTC. Its translation: CASGLSPTGPNEQYF.

This clone has a handful of counts. J is TRBJ2-1 and V is TRBV5-1, with 8 bases fitting TRBD2. Germline V gives CDR1 SGHRS, CDR2 YFSETQ. The CDR3 length is 15 residues. V shed 4 bases and J 2 bases; nucleotides not matched to a gene: 5. The CDR3 DNA is TGCGCCAGCAGCGTAACACTAGCGGCCTACAATGAGCAGTTCTTC. It translates to CASSVTLAAYNEQFF.

Only a few counts were recorded for this clone. The chain couples TRBV6-5 to TRBJ2-7; maybe TRBD1 (6 bases). The CDR3 covers 13 residues. Germline values: CDR1 MNHEY, CDR2 SVGAGI. V lost 6 bases and J lost 3, with 12 bases in between. This CDR3 reads CASSRTVGYEQYF. CDR3 nucleotide sequence: TGTGCCAGCAGCAGGACAGTAGGCTACGAGCAGTACTTC.

The chain uses TRBV7-2 and TRBJ2-1; D call uncertain. There are 13 residues in the CDR3. Trimming cost V 1 base and J 9 bases, with 10 bases left between them. Germline CDR1 is SGHTA and CDR2 is FQGNSA. The CDR3 nucleotides read TGTGCCAGCAGCTTAGGGCTAGTAGGTGAGCAGTTCTTC. Encoded protein: CASSLGLVGEQFF.

As for this clone: This likely traces to a read error, being one base from a far larger clone. The chain uses TRBV30 and TRBJ1-4; unclear D gene. The germline V gene has CDR1 GTSNPN and CDR2 SVGIG (reference sequence). The CDR3 has 10 residues. The CDR3 region is CVWRREKLFF. CDR3 DNA: TGTGTCTGGAGACGGGAAAAACTGTTTTTT. The full variable domain, rest sourced from reference TRBV30 and TRBJ1-4, is SQTIHQWPATLVQPVGSPLSLECTVEGTSNPNLYWYRQAAGRGLQLLFYSVGIGQISSEVPQNLSASRPQDRQFILSSKKLLLSDSGFYLCVWRREKLFFGSGTQLSVL.

The chain joins TRBV28 to TRBJ1-2; 9 bases are shared with TRBD1. V trimming: 5 bases; J trimming: 8 bases; junction bases outside the gene matches: 15. CDR3 length equals 16 residues. Per the germline V gene, CDR1 is MDHEN and CDR2 is SYDVKM. The CDR3 nucleotides read TGTGCCAGCAGTATTCCGGGACAGGGTGTTATTGGGGGCTACACCTTC. This translates into CASSIPGQGVIGGYTF.

The genes are TRBV19 and TRBJ1-5, with D unclear. This CDR3 is 15 amino acids long. Trimming removed 6 bases from V and 5 bases from J, with 17 bases in between. Germline V gene sequence: CDR1 LNHDA, CDR2 SQIVND (reference sequence). The DNA of the CDR3 is TGTGCCAGTAGCCCTGATCCACCGAAAGATCAGCCCCAGCATTTT. Its translation: CASSPDPPKDQPQHF.

On this clone itself: Other DNA sequences from this sample encode an identical CDR3 as well. This chain connects TRBV28 to TRBJ1-3; D unclear. With 6 bases removed from V and 4 bases from J, the gap between germline ends came to 4 bases. CDR1 MDHEN and CDR2 SYDVKM come from the germline V gene. The CDR3 contains 11 residues. The CDR3 is CASSLGNTIYF. DNA for the CDR3: TGTGCCAGCAGCCTGGGAAACACCATATATTTT.

V is TRBV2 and J is TRBJ2-2, with D unclear. CDR3 length equals 14 residues. CDR1 is SNHLY and CDR2 is FYNNEI in the germline V gene. Trimming left V 4 bases short and J 0 bases short, with 6 bases between. The DNA of the CDR3 is TGTGCCAGCAGTGTGTCTCCGAACACCGGGGAGCTGTTTTTT. The encoded protein is CASSVSPNTGELFF.

The CDR3 sequence is CASSPHPDHNEQFF. The CDR3 nucleotides read TGCGCCAGCAGCCCGCATCCGGACCACAATGAGCAGTTCTTC. The chain is built from TRBV4-1 and TRBJ2-1; D not resolved. The CDR3 sequence is 14 residues long. V shed 4 bases and J shed 5 bases, with 12 bases lying between them. CDR1 is MGHRA and CDR2 is YSYEKL in the germline V gene.

The V call is TRBV2, the J call TRBJ1-1, with TRBD1 matching over 9 bases. This CDR3 spans 13 amino acids. Germline CDR1 and CDR2: SNHLY and FYNNEI. Trimming cost V 3 bases and J 8 bases; bases outside gene matches: 4. This chain's CDR3 is CASSEVGQGEAFF. The CDR3 nucleotides read TGTGCCAGCAGTGAGGTAGGACAGGGGGAAGCTTTCTTT.

This chain uses TRBV7-8 with TRBJ1-6, with 7 bases fitting TRBD1. The V segment lost 1 base and the J segment 7 bases; nucleotides outside the gene matches: 4. This CDR3 comprises 15 residues. CDR1 is SGHVS, CDR2 FQNEAQ, per germline. The CDR3 reads CASSLVGRGNSPLHF. As DNA, the CDR3 is TGTGCCAGCAGCTTAGTGGGCAGGGGGAATTCACCCCTCCACTTT.

V is TRBV5-6 and J is TRBJ2-1, with TRBD2 identical over 8 bases. V lost 3 bases to trimming and J lost 12 bases; unmatched junction nucleotides: 5. The germline gives CDR1 SGHDT, CDR2 YYEEEE. This CDR3 comprises 12 residues. The CDR3 DNA follows: TGTGCCAGCAGCTGGGCGGGGGGTTCGCAGTTCTTC. Amino acids: CASSWAGGSQFF.

The CDR3 bases are TGCAGCGTTGGGGGACAGGGGGCTTACACCGGGGAGCTGTTTTTT. Protein sequence: CSVGGQGAYTGELFF. The chain couples TRBV29-1 to TRBJ2-2; TRBD1 aligns across 12 bases. The CDR3 extends over 15 amino acids. After removal of 4 bases from V and 3 bases from J, the junction contained 3 bases not matched to a gene. CDR1 and CDR2 (germline): SQVTM, ANQGSEA.

The J gene is TRBJ2-7, the V gene TRBV4-1; 8 bases are shared with TRBD1. This CDR3 is built from 16 residues. V shed 0 bases, J shed 2 bases, and the junction held 6 bases outside the gene matches. The germline V gene encodes CDR1 MGHRA and CDR2 YSYEKL. CDR3: CASSQDRATGAYEQYF. Here the CDR3 DNA reads TGCGCCAGCAGCCAAGATCGGGCGACAGGGGCCTACGAGCAGTACTTC.

The chain joins TRBV7-6 to TRBJ2-3; 8 bases are shared with TRBD2. Losses at the gene ends were 4 bases for V and 4 bases for J; bases not matched to a gene: 10. The germline CDR1 and CDR2 sequences are SGHVS and FNYEAQ. The CDR3 contains 16 residues. The CDR3 protein is CASSYRVAGTSDTQYF. The CDR3, as DNA: TGTGCCAGCAGCTACCGAGTAGCGGGGACCTCAGATACGCAGTATTTT.

This clone was seen repeatedly, ten times or more. This specimen includes other DNA sequences encoding the same CDR3. V and J are TRBV6-6 and TRBJ1-1; D unresolved. CDR1 is MNHNY and CDR2 is SVGAGI in the germline V gene (reference sequence). This CDR3 region has 12 residues. Trimming shortened V by 0 bases and J by 3 bases, and 2 bases separated the two germline ends. CDR3 bases: TGTGCCAGCAGTTACTCAGACACTGAAGCTTTCTTT. Amino acid sequence: CASSYSDTEAFF.

The V call is TRBV9, the J call TRBJ2-5; 8 positions match TRBD1. This CDR3 comprises 14 residues. Germline CDR1 is SGDLS and CDR2 is YYNGEE. After removal of 2 bases from V and 4 bases from J, the junction contained 4 bases not matched to a gene. The CDR3 DNA follows: TGTGCCAGCAGCGTTGACAGGGGTGTAGAGACCCAGTACTTC. Residues: CASSVDRGVETQYF.